The 24 T cell receptor beta chains below all came from one sample that was sequenced in a study of T cells in Graves' hyperthyroidism and ophthalmopathy. The source material, RNA transcripts, was used to amplify TCR beta CDR3 regions. The HTBI primer set drove a first-round RT-PCR of the TCR CDR3. TCRdb recomputed calls from the multiplex PCR reads with MiXCR, one row per CDR3 protein. Of approximately 620,000 distinct CDR3 sequences detected, approximately 15% appear once; the ten largest clones hold more than 4.5%. Material: blood. The receptors here all came from a woman aged 25 to 39 with Graves' hyperthyroidism that later progressed to Graves' ophthalmopathy.

This clonotype was counted many times. The V call is TRBV9, the J call TRBJ2-2; 8 bases line up with TRBD2. Germline CDR1 reads SGDLS; CDR2 reads YYNGEE. V shed 3 bases, J shed 5 bases, and the junction held 12 bases outside the gene matches. The length of the CDR3 is 17 residues. CDR3 nucleotide sequence: TGTGCCAGCAGCGGGAAGACCGGGACTAGTTATACCGGGGAGCTGTTTTTT. Protein product: CASSGKTGTSYTGELFF.

The V gene is TRBV20-1, the J gene TRBJ1-5, with unresolved D. V was shortened by 3 bases and J by 7 bases, with 13 bases between the two germline ends. This CDR3 region has 13 residues. The germline CDR1 and CDR2 sequences are DFQATT and SNEGSKA (reference sequence). The CDR3, as DNA: TGCAGTGCTAGGTCCACAGCGGACCAGCCCCAGCATTTT. Translating gives CSARSTADQPQHF.

This clonotype was found a few times. The rearrangement uses TRBV6-1 and TRBJ2-5; D could derive from TRBD1 or TRBD2 (5 bases each). V dropped 7 bases and J dropped 3 bases, with 15 bases sitting between them. The CDR3 is 14 residues long. Germline CDR1 MNHNS, CDR2 SASEGT. The CDR3 sequence is CASNDSPGEETQYF. As DNA, the CDR3 is TGTGCCAGCAATGACAGTCCCGGGGAAGAGACCCAGTACTTC.

There are a few counts of this clonotype. The DNA of the CDR3 is TGCAGTGCTAGAGAGATAGGGCTTTCCTACGAGCAGTACTTC. Its translation is CSAREIGLSYEQYF. The V and J genes are TRBV20-1 and TRBJ2-7; D is uncertain. Trimming shortened V by 0 bases and J by 1 base, and 10 bases separated the two germline ends. The CDR3 is 14 residues long. Germline CDR1 and CDR2: DFQATT and SNEGSKA (reference sequence).

In its sample, this clonotype was seen many times. V gene TRBV7-2 combines with J gene TRBJ2-7, with a possible D match to TRBD2 (5 bases). Germline V CDR1 and CDR2: SGHTA, FQGNSA. CDR3 length equals 15 residues. Deletions cut 1 base from V and 3 bases from J, with 13 bases between. In DNA, the CDR3 is TGTGCCAGCAGCTTAGGCCCGGCCGGGGACTACGAGCAGTACTTC. Translated: CASSLGPAGDYEQYF.

This clonotype showed up many times. V and J are TRBV6-1 and TRBJ1-4; tentatively, D is TRBD1 (5 bases). With 0 bases removed from V and 5 bases from J, the gap between germline ends came to 10 bases. Germline CDR1 reads MNHNS; CDR2 reads SASEGT. The CDR3 runs to 15 residues. The chain's CDR3 is CASSEATESNEKLFF. The CDR3 DNA follows: TGTGCCAGCAGTGAAGCGACAGAATCCAATGAAAAACTGTTTTTT.

V usage is TRBV19 and J usage is TRBJ2-3; either TRBD1 or TRBD2 may supply D (5 bases each). There are 16 residues in the CDR3. Per the germline V gene, CDR1 is LNHDA and CDR2 is SQIVND (reference sequence). The ends were cut back, 6 bases at V and 1 base at J, with 17 bases in the middle. The CDR3: CASRTRRGAGTDTQYF. The DNA of the CDR3 is TGTGCCAGTAGGACAAGGAGAGGGGCGGGCACAGATACGCAGTATTTT. Based on the CDR3 plus reference TRBV19 and TRBJ2-3, the full variable domain is DGGITQSPKYLFRKEGQNVTLSCEQNLNHDAMYWYRQDPGQGLRLIYYSQIVNDFQKGDIAEGYSVSREKKESFPLTVTSAQKNPTAFYLCASRTRRGAGTDTQYFGPGTRLTVL.

The chain links TRBV28 to TRBJ1-3, with unresolved D. In germline, CDR1 is MDHEN, CDR2 SYDVKM. This CDR3 region has 12 residues. Trimming cost V 7 bases and J 7 bases, with 11 bases left between them. The CDR3, as DNA: TGTGCCAGCACTTCTTCCATTAACACCATATATTTT. As protein: CASTSSINTIYF.

CDR3 sequence: CAWIPRGDRGTAGELFF. For the CDR3, the DNA is TGTGCCTGGATTCCAAGGGGGGACAGGGGTACCGCCGGGGAGCTGTTTTTT. The chain combines TRBV30 with TRBJ2-2; TRBD1 matches at 10 bases. Germline values: CDR1 GTSNPN, CDR2 SVGIG (reference sequence). This CDR3 contains 17 residues. V was pared by 4 bases and J by 6 bases, with 14 bases of the junction left unmatched.

A few counts support this clonotype. Likely a read error: the CDR3 ends without its conserved phenylalanine or tryptophan. This rearrangement joins TRBV4-1 to TRBJ2-5; D uncertain. The CDR3 has 13 amino acids. From germline, CDR1 is MGHRA and CDR2 YSYEKL. Trimming removed 8 bases from V and 4 bases from J, with 14 bases in between. CDR3 in amino acids: CASGRVRAETQYL. The DNA of the CDR3 is TGCGCCAGCGGACGTGTACGGGCAGAGACCCAGTACCTC.

Details on this clonotype: This may be a read error, as it is one base from a much larger clone. The rearrangement uses TRBV11-2 and TRBJ1-6; D might be TRBD1 (6 bases). In germline, CDR1 is SGHAT, CDR2 FQNNGV. This CDR3 comprises 16 residues. CDR3 amino acids: CVSSLGLGGHNSPLHF. The CDR3 DNA reads TGTGTCAGCAGCTTGGGATTGGGGGGCCATAATTCACCCCTCCACTTT.

This clonotype appeared many times. The CDR3 DNA follows: TGTGCCAGCAGTGAAGCTGTCGTAAAGGTTCGCGATGAAAAACTGTTTTTT. Its translation: CASSEAVVKVRDEKLFF. The rearrangement joins TRBV6-1 to TRBJ1-4, with D uncertain. CDR3 length: 17 residues. Germline CDR1 is MNHNS and CDR2 is SASEGT. V was cut by 0 bases and J by 6 bases, with 17 bases left in between.

At least ten counts were recorded for this clonotype. The CDR3 reads CATSRDLFAGGGTGELFF. CDR3 nucleotide sequence: TGTGCCACCAGCAGAGATCTCTTTGCGGGAGGAGGAACCGGGGAGCTGTTTTTT. The chain recombines TRBV15 with TRBJ2-2, with 8 bases lining up with TRBD2. Germline V gene data show CDR1 as LNHNV and CDR2 as YYDKDF (reference sequence). This CDR3 has 18 residues. With 0 bases clipped from V and 5 bases from J, the junction kept 11 bases outside the gene matches. Using reference TRBV15 and TRBJ2-2 for the parts outside the CDR3, the full variable domain is DAMVIQNPRYQVTQFGKPVTLSCSQTLNHNVMYWYQQKSSQAPKLLFHYYDKDFNNEADTPDNFQSRRPNTSFCFLDIRSPGLGDTAMYLCATSRDLFAGGGTGELFFGEGSRLTVL.

This clonotype occurred many times. J is TRBJ2-2 and V is TRBV9; 7 nucleotides agree with TRBD1. The ends lost 3 bases at V and 0 bases at J; junction bases unmatched: 8. Germline values: CDR1 SGDLS, CDR2 YYNGEE. CDR3 size: 17 residues. The CDR3 reads CASSDRTGTANTGELFF. DNA of the CDR3: TGTGCCAGCAGCGACAGAACCGGGACAGCGAACACCGGGGAGCTGTTTTTT.

This clonotype was detected ten times or more. The chain links TRBV18 to TRBJ1-1, with 9 bases aligning to TRBD1. This CDR3 region has 15 residues. CDR1 is KGHSH and CDR2 is LQKENI in the germline V gene. Unmatched junction bases numbered 6, after V lost 3 bases and J lost 4 bases. The DNA of the CDR3 is TGTGCCAGCTCACCGGCAGGGACAGGGACCACTGAAGCTTTCTTT. Encoded protein: CASSPAGTGTTEAFF.

This clonotype was seen at least ten times. The V call is TRBV5-1, the J call TRBJ2-1; tentative D call: TRBD1 (5 bases). This CDR3 contains 11 residues. The V gene's germline CDR1 is SGHRS and CDR2 YFSETQ. Trimming cost V 6 bases and J 10 bases, with 11 bases left between them. CDR3 amino acids: CASTYTGEQFF. The CDR3 bases are TGCGCCAGCACGTACACAGGCGAGCAGTTCTTC.

The chain uses TRBV7-2 and TRBJ2-3, with D possibly matching TRBD1 (6 bases). The germline V gene has CDR1 SGHTA and CDR2 FQGNSA. The CDR3 consists of 15 residues. Trimming removed 1 base from V and 1 base from J, with 9 bases in between. The CDR3 nucleotides are TGTGCCAGCAGCTTAGACTCAGGGGGCACAGATACGCAGTATTTT. This encodes CASSLDSGGTDTQYF.

The chain uses TRBV19 and TRBJ1-5; perhaps TRBD1 as D (6 bases). V gave up 6 bases and J gave up 9 bases, with 12 bases separating them. CDR1 LNHDA and CDR2 SQIVND come from the germline V gene (reference sequence). The CDR3 spans 12 residues. CDR3 in DNA: TGTGCCAGTAGCCTACAGGGCTGGCCCCAGCATTTT. It codes for CASSLQGWPQHF.

The V call is TRBV6-9, the J call TRBJ2-5; D perhaps matches TRBD1 (6 bases). Germline assignment: CDR1 MNHGY and CDR2 SVAAGI. Trimming took 4 bases from V and 4 from J, leaving 16 bases between them. This CDR3 is built from 15 residues. The CDR3 protein is CASSFAAGVGETQYF. The CDR3 bases are TGTGCCAGCAGTTTCGCGGCAGGGGTGGGAGAGACCCAGTACTTC.

This clonotype was counted between two and nine times. The V and J genes are TRBV7-9 and TRBJ1-3, with D perhaps matching TRBD1 (6 bases). Germline CDR1 SEHNR, CDR2 FQNEAQ (reference sequence). This CDR3 has 16 residues. Trimming stripped 5 bases from V and 4 bases from J, with 18 bases between. CDR3 bases: TGTGCCAGCAGCCCCAGCGGAGCAGGGGCGGGAAACACCATATATTTT. Encoded protein: CASSPSGAGAGNTIYF.

This clonotype has ten or more counts. The chain combines TRBV9 with TRBJ2-7; 9 nucleotides align to TRBD2. The length of the CDR3 is 15 residues. Germline loops: CDR1 SGDLS, CDR2 YYNGEE. The junction had 6 bases not matched to a gene; V was cut back by 0 bases and J by 5 bases. The CDR3 coding sequence is TGTGCCAGCAGCGTAGCGGCGGGAGGGCCCAACGAGCAGTACTTC. It codes for CASSVAAGGPNEQYF.

This clonotype was recorded many times. This sequence joins TRBV6-2 or TRBV6-3 and TRBJ2-1; 13 positions agree with TRBD2. The CDR3 contains 15 residues. Per the germline V gene, CDR1 is MNHEY and CDR2 is SVGEGT. Germline trimming cut 4 bases from V and 8 bases from J; bases unmatched to any gene: 5. In nucleotides, the CDR3 is TGTGCCAGCAGTTCCCGGACTAGCGGGAGCTATGAGCAGTTCTTC. Translating it yields CASSSRTSGSYEQFF.

This clonotype occurred a few times. The J gene is TRBJ2-7, the V gene TRBV14; D is possibly TRBD1 (5 bases). CDR1 and CDR2 (germline): SGHDN, FVKESK. The germline V and J ends were trimmed by 1 base and 1 base, with 14 bases remaining between them. This CDR3 contains 16 residues. The CDR3 loop reads CASSQVLGQGSYEQYF. The CDR3 region has the DNA TGTGCCAGCAGCCAAGTACTCGGGCAGGGTTCCTACGAGCAGTACTTC.

This chain joins TRBV9 and TRBJ1-1; weak D call: TRBD1 (6 bases). V lost 0 bases and J 6 bases, leaving 12 bases between the germline ends. CDR1 and CDR2 (germline): SGDLS, YYNGEE. The CDR3 extends over 14 amino acids. CDR3 amino acids: CASSVVREGAEAFF. The DNA of the CDR3 is TGTGCCAGCAGCGTAGTAAGGGAGGGGGCTGAAGCTTTCTTT.